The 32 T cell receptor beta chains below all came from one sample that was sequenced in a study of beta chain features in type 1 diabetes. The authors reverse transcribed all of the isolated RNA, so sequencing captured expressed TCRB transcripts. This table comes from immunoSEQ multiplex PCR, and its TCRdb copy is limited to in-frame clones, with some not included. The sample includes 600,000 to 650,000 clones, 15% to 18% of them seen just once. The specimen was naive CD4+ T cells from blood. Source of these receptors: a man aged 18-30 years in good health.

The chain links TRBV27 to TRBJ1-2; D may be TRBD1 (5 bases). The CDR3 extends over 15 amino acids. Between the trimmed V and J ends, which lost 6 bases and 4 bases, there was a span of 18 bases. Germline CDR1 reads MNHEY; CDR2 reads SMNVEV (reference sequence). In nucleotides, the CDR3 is TGTGCCAGCAGCTTTGAAGGGGCAGCAGTCTATGGCTACACCTTC. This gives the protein CASSFEGAAVYGYTF.

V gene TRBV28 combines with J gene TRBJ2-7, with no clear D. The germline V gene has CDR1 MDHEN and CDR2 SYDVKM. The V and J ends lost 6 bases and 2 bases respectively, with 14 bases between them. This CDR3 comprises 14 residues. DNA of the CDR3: TGTGCCAGCAGCCAACCTCCGGTCCCCTACGAGCAGTACTTC. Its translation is CASSQPPVPYEQYF.

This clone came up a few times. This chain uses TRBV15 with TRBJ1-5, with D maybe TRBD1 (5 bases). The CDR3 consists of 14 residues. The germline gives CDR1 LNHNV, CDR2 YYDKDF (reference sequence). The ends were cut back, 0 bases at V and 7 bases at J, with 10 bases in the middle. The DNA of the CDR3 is TGTGCCACCAGCAGAGATCGAACAGGACAGCCCCAGCATTTT. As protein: CATSRDRTGQPQHF.

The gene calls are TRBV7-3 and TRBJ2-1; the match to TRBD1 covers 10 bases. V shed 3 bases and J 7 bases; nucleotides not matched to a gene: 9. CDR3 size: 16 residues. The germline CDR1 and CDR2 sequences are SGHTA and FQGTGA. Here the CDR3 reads CASSFSGTGVVNEQFF. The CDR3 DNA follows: TGTGCCAGCAGCTTCTCCGGGACAGGGGTTGTTAATGAGCAGTTCTTC. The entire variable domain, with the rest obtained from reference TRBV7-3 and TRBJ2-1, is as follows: GAGVSQTPSNKVTEKGKYVELRCDPISGHTALYWYRQSLGQGPEFLIYFQGTGAADDSGLPNDRFFAVRPEGSVSTLKIQRTERGDSAVYLCASSFSGTGVVNEQFFGPGTRLTVL.

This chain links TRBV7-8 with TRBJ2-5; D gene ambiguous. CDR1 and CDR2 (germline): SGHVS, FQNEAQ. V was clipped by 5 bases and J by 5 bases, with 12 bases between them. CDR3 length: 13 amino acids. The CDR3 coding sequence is TGTGCCAGCAGCCCGAGAATAGCTGAGACCCAGTACTTC. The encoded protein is CASSPRIAETQYF.

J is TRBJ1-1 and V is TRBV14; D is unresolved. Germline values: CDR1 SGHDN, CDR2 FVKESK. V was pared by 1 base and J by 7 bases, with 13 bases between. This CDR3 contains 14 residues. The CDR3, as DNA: TGTGCCAGCAGCCAAGTACTGGGGTCAATTGAAGCTTTCTTT. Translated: CASSQVLGSIEAFF.

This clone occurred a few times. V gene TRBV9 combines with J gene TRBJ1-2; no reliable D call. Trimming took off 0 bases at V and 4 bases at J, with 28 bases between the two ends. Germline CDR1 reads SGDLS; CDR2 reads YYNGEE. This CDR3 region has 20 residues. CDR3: CASSVGQRVEDTGMGYGYTF. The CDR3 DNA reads TGTGCCAGCAGCGTAGGTCAAAGGGTCGAAGATACGGGGATGGGCTATGGCTACACCTTC.

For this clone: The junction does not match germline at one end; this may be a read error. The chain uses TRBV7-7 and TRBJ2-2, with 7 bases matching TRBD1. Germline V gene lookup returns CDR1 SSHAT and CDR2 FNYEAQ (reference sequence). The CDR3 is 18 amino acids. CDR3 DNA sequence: TGTGCTAGCAGCTTAGGGGACAGCAACTTTAAGAACACCGGGGAGCTGTTTTTT. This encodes CASSLGDSNFKNTGELFF.

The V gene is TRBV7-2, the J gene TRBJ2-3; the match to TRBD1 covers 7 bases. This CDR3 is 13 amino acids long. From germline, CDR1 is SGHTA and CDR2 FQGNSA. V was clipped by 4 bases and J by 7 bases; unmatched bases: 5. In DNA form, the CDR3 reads TGTGCCAGCAGCTCCGACAGGGTTTATACGCAGTATTTT. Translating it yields CASSSDRVYTQYF. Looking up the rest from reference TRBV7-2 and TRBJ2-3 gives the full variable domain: GAGVSQSPSNKVTEKGKDVELRCDPISGHTALYWYRQSLGQGLEFLIYFQGNSAPDKSGLPSDRFSAERTGGSVSTLTIQRTQQEDSAVYLCASSSDRVYTQYFGPGTRLTVL.

This CDR3 is CASSFTGSNVLTF. The CDR3 nucleotides are TGTGCCAGCAGCTTTACAGGGTCCAACGTCCTGACTTTC. The chain is built from TRBV7-3 and TRBJ2-6; TRBD1 might be the D (6 bases). V was pared by 3 bases and J by 8 bases, with 8 bases between. Germline-derived CDR1 and CDR2 are SGHTA and FQGTGA. The length of the CDR3 is 13 residues.

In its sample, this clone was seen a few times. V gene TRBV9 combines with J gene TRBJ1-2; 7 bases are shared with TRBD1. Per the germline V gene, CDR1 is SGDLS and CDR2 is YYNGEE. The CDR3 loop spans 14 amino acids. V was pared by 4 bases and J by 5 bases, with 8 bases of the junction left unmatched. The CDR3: CASSQATGLYGYTF. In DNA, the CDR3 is TGTGCCAGCAGCCAAGCGACAGGGTTGTATGGCTACACCTTC.

The CDR3 loop is CASSLAPERQETQYF. For the CDR3, the DNA is TGTGCCAGCAGCTTAGCGCCGGAAAGGCAAGAGACCCAGTACTTC. The chain links TRBV7-2 to TRBJ2-5; D is ambiguous. This CDR3 has 15 amino acids. Germline V gene lookup returns CDR1 SGHTA and CDR2 FQGNSA. The V and J ends lost 0 bases and 2 bases respectively, with 10 bases between them.

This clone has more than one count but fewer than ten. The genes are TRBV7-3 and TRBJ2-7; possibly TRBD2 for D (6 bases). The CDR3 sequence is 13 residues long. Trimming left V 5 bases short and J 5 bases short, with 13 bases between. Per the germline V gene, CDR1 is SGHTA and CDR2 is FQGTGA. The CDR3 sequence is CASSPGGTDEQYF. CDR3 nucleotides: TGTGCCAGCAGCCCCGGGGGTACAGACGAGCAGTACTTC.

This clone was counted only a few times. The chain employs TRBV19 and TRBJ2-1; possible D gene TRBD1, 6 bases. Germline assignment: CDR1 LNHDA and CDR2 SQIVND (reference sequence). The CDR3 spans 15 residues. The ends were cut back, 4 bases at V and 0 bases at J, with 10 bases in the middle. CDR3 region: CASSKTGSSYNEQFF. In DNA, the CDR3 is TGTGCCAGTAGTAAAACAGGGAGCTCCTACAATGAGCAGTTCTTC. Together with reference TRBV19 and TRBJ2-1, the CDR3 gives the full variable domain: DGGITQSPKYLFRKEGQNVTLSCEQNLNHDAMYWYRQDPGQGLRLIYYSQIVNDFQKGDIAEGYSVSREKKESFPLTVTSAQKNPTAFYLCASSKTGSSYNEQFFGPGTRLTVL.

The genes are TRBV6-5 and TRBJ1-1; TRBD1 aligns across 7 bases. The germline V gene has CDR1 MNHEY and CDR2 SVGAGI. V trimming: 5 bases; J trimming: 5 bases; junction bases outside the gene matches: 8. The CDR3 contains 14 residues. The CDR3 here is CASSHKQGRTEAFF. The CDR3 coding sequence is TGTGCCAGCAGTCATAAACAGGGGAGGACTGAAGCTTTCTTT.

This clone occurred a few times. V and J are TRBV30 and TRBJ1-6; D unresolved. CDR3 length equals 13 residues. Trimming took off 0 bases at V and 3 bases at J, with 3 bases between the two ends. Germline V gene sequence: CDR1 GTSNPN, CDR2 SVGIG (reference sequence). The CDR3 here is CAWSVIYNSPLHF. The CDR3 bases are TGTGCCTGGAGTGTTATCTATAATTCACCCCTCCACTTT. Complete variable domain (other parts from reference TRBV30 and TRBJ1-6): SQTIHQWPATLVQPVGSPLSLECTVEGTSNPNLYWYRQAAGRGLQLLFYSVGIGQISSEVPQNLSASRPQDRQFILSSKKLLLSDSGFYLCAWSVIYNSPLHFGNGTRLTVT.

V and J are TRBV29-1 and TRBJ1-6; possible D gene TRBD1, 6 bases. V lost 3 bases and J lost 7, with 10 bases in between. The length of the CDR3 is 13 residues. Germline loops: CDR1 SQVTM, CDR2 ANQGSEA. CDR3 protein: CSVERTVNSPLHF. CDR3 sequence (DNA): TGCAGCGTTGAGAGGACAGTAAATTCACCCCTCCACTTT.

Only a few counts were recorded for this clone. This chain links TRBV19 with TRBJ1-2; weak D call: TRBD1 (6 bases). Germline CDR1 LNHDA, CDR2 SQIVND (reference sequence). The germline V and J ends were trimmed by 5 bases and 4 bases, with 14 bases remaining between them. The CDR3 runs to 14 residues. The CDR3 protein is CASSLKQGFYGYTF. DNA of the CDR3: TGTGCCAGTAGTCTAAAACAGGGATTCTATGGCTACACCTTC.

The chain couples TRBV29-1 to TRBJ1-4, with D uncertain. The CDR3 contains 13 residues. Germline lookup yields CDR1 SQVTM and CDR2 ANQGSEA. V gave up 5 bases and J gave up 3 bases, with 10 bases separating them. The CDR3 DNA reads TGCAGCGTTCGGAGGGCCCCTAATGAAAAACTGTTTTTT. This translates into CSVRRAPNEKLFF.

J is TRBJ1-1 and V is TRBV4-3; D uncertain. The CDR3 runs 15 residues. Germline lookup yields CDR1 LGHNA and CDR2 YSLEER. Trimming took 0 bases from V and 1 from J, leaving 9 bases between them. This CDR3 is CASSQETGPNTEAFF. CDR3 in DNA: TGCGCCAGCAGCCAAGAGACGGGCCCGAACACTGAAGCTTTCTTT.

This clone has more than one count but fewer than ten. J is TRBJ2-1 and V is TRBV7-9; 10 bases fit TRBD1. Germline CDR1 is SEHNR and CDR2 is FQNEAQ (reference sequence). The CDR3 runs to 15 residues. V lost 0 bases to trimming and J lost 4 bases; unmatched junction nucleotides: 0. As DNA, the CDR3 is TGTGCCAGCAGCTTAGCGGGACAGGGGTACAATGAGCAGTTCTTC. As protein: CASSLAGQGYNEQFF.

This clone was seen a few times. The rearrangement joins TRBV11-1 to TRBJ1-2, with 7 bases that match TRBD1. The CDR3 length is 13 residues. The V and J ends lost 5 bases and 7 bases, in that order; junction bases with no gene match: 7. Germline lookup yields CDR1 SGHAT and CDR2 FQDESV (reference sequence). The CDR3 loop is CASSPDRVPGYTF. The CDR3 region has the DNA TGTGCCAGCAGCCCTGACAGGGTTCCTGGCTACACCTTC.

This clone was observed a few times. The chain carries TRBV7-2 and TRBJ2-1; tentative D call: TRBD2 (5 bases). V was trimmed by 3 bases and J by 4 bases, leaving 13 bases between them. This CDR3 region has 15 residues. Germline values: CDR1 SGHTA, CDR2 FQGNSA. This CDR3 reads CASSFSGNSYNEQFF. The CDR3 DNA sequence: TGTGCCAGCAGCTTCAGCGGCAACTCATACAATGAGCAGTTCTTC.

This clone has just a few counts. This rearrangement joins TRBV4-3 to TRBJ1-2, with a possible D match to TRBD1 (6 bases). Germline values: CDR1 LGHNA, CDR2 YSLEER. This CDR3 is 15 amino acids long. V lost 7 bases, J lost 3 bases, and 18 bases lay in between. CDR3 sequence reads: CASTTGRIHHYGYTF. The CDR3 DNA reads TGCGCCAGCACCACAGGGAGGATTCACCACTATGGCTACACCTTC.

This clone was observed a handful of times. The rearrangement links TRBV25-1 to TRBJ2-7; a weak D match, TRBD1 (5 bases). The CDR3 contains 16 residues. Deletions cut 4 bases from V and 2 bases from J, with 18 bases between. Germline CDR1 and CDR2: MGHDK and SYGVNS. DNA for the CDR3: TGTGCCAGCAGTGCAGTCATCGGACACGGCACCTACGAGCAGTACTTC. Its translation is CASSAVIGHGTYEQYF.

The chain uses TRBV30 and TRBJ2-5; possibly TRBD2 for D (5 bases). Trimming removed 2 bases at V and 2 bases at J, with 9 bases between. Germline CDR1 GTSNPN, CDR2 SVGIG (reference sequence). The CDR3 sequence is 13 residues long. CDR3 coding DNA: TGTGCCTGGAGTAGAGGGTTGCAAGAGACCCAGTACTTC. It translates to CAWSRGLQETQYF.

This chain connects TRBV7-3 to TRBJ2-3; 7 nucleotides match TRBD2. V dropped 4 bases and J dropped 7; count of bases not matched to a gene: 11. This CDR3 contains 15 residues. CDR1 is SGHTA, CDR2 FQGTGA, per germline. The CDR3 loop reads CASSSTSGIGNTQYF. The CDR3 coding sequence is TGTGCCAGCAGCTCTACCAGCGGGATAGGGAATACGCAGTATTTT.

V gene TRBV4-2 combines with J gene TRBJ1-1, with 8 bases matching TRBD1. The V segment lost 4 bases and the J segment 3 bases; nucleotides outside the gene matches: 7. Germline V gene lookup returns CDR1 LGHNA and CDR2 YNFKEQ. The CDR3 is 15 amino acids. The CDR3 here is CASSPLDRDDTEAFF. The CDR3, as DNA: TGTGCCAGCAGCCCGCTGGACAGGGACGACACTGAAGCTTTCTTT.

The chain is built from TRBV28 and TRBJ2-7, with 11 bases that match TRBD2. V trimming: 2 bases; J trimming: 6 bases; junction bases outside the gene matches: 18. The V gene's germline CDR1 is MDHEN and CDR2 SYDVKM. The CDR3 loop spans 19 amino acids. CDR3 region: CASSLTAGTFSGRVSEQYF. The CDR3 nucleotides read TGTGCCAGCAGTTTAACGGCAGGTACTTTTAGCGGGAGGGTCTCCGAGCAGTACTTC.

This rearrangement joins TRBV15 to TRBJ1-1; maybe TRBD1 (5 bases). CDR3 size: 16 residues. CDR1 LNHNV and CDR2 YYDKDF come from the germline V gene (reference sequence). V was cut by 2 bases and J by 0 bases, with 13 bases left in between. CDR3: CATSRPRGLLNTEAFF. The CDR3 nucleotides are TGTGCCACCAGCAGACCACGGGGCCTCCTGAACACTGAAGCTTTCTTT.

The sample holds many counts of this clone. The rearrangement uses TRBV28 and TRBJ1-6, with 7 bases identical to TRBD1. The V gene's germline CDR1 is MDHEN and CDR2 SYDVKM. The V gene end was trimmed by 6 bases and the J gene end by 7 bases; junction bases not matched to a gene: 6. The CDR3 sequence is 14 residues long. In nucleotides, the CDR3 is TGTGCCAGCAGGGGAAGGGACAGAAATTCACCCCTCCACTTT. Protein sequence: CASRGRDRNSPLHF.

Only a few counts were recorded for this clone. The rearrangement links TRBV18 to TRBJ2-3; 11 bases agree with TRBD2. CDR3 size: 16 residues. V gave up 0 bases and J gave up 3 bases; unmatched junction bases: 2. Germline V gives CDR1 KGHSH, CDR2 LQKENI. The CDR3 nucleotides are TGTGCCAGCTCACCACCGGGACTAGCGGAGACAGATACGCAGTATTTT. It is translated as CASSPPGLAETDTQYF.